The rows below give T cell receptor beta chains drawn from one sample of a study of T cells in Graves' hyperthyroidism and ophthalmopathy. MiXCR, applied by TCRdb to the multiplex PCR reads, yields one record per CDR3 protein. The sample has about 600,000 distinct CDR3 sequences, 14% seen once. The specimen was blood. The receptors originated from a woman aged 18-29 years with Graves' ophthalmopathy. Both conserved end residues are part of each CDR3. Each record gives: V gene, D gene, J gene, CDR3 protein. A D gene is named only where the DNA matches it firmly.

>TRBV7-9|TRBD1|TRBJ2-7
CASSPPTGQSYEQYF
>TRBV29-1|TRBD1|TRBJ2-1
CSGQGADEQFF
>TRBV20-1|NA|TRBJ2-7
CSARGPDSTYEQYF
>TRBV3-1|NA|TRBJ1-5
CASSQGELSGQPQHF
>TRBV9|TRBD1|TRBJ1-6
CASSSGQGVRSPLHF
>TRBV19|TRBD1|TRBJ2-3
CASSATGGRTDTQYF
>TRBV28|TRBD2|TRBJ2-1
CASSSGLAGIDEQFF
>TRBV5-6|NA|TRBJ1-1
CASETPGRNTEAFF
>TRBV12-3/TRBV12-4|TRBD1|TRBJ2-1
CASSRTGERDEQFF
>TRBV9|NA|TRBJ1-1
CASSVVGGGPMNTEAFF
>TRBV6-2/TRBV6-3|TRBD1|TRBJ1-5
CASSYPSEYPGTGALGNQPQHF
>TRBV7-3|TRBD1|TRBJ2-3
CASSSTGTGSLNTQYF
>TRBV20-1|NA|TRBJ2-3
CSAPRGITDTQYF
>TRBV15|TRBD2|TRBJ2-7
CATSALAGEEQYF
>TRBV20-1|NA|TRBJ1-1
CSASIGQFYTEAFF
>TRBV27|NA|TRBJ1-2
CASSFLPVGEAPFGYTF